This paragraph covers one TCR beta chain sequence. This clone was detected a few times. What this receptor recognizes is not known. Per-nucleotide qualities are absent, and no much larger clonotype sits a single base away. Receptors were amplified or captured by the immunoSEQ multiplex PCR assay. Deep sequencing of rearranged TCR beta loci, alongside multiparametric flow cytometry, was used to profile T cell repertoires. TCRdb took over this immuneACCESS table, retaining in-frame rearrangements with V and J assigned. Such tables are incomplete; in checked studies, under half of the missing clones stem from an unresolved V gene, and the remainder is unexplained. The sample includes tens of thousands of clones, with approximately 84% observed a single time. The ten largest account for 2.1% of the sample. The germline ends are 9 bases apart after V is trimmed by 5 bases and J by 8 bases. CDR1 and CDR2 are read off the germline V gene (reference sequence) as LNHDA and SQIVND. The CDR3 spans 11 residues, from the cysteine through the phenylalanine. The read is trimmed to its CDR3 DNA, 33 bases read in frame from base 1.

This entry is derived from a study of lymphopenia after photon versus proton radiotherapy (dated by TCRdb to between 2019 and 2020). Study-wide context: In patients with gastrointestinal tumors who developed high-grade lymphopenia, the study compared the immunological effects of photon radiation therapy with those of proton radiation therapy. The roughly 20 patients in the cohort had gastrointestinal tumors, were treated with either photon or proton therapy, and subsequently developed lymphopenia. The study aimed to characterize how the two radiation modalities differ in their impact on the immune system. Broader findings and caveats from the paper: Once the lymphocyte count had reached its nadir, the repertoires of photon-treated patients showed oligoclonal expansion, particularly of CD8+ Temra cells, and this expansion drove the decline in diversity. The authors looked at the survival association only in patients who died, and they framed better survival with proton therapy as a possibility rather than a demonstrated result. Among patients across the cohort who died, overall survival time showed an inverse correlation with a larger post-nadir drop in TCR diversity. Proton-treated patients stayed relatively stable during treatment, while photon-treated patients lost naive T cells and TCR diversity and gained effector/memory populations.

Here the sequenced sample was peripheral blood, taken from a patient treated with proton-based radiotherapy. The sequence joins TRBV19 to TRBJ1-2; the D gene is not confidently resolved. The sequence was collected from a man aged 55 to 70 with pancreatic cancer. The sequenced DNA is TGTGCCAGTAGTTCCTGGCAAGGCTACACCTTC. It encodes CASSSWQGYTF.